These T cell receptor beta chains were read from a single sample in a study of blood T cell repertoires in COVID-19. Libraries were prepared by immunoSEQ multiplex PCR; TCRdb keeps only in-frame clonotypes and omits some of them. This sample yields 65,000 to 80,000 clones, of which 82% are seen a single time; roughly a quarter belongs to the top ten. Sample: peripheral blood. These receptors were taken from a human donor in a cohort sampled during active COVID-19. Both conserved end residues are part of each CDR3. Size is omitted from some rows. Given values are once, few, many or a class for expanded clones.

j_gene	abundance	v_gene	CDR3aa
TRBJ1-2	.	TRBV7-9	CASSLGDSANVGGYTF
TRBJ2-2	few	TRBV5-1	CASSGRRLVGELFF
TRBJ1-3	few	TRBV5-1	CASSLDGVSGNTIYF
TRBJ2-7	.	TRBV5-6	CASSLLGQGDPEQYF
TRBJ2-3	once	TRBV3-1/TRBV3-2	CASSPRDPETDTQYF
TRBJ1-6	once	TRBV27	CASSWGQSNSPLHF
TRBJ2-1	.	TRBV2	CASSAGRGLYNEQFF
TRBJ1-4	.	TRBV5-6	CASSLEGTGWSVEKLFF
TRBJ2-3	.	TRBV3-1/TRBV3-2	CASSLRASGGATGTDTQYF
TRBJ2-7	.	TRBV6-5	CASRRTSGAPYEQYF
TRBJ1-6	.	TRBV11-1	CASSFRTGSPLHF
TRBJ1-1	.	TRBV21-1	CASSDDGTPPTEAFF
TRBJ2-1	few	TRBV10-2	CASSVASGNEQFF
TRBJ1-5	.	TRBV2	CASSEWGGLYQPQHF
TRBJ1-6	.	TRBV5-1	CASSLAGQGYSPLHF
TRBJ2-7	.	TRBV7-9	CASSLGGQGGEQYF
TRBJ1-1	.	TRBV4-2	CASSQDGGQGRTYNTEAFF
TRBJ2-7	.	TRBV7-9	CASSLGQGLSYEQYF
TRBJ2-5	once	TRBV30	CAWSTRARQETQYF
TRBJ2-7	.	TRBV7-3	CASSSTEAYEQYF
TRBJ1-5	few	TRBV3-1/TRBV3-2	CASSPRQGGNQPQHF
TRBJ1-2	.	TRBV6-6	CASSFDRASSYGYTF
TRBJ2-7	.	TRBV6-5	CASKPGQGAYEQYF
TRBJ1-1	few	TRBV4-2	CASSTRDRTNTEAFF
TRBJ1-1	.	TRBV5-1	CASSLQGGNTEAFF
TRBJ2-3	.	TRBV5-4	CASSPGTSGGNTDTQYF
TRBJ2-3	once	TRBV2	CASSDGTSGSLDTQYF
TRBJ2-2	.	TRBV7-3	CASSLVGAAGELFF
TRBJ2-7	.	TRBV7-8	CASSLAGQGNYEQYF
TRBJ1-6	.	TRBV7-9	CASSFATGGNSPLHF
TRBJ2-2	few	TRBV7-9	CASSLGTANTGELFF
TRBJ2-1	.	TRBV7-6	CASSQEGPPVHEQFF
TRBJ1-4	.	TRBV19	CASSPGDRGEGEKLFF
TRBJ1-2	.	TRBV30	CAWSVRRGRDYGYTF
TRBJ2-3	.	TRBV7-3	CASSSRGSFSTDTQYF
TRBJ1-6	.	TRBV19	CASRSPEERSPLHF
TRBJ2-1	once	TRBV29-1	CSGCRLQGSEQFF
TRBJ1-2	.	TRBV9	CASSVDGNYGYTF
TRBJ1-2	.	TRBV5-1	CASRGDGYGYTF
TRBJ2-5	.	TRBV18	CASSATLSGGQETQYF
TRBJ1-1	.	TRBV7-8	CASSLGQGAFTEAFF
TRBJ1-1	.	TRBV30	CAWDGTGGNTEAFF
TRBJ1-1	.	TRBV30	CAWSPFSGNTEAFF
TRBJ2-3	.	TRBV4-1	CASSQDRSSTDTQYF
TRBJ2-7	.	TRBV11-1	CASSLSLPQHEQYF
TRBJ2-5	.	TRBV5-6	CASSLAQLYQETQYF
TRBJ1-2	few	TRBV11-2	CASSLWQGARIGYTF
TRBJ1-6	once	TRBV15	CATSRETGVSPLHF
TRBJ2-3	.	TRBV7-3	CASSQAGGRGDTQYF
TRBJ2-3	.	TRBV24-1	CATSEALAGAGDTQYF